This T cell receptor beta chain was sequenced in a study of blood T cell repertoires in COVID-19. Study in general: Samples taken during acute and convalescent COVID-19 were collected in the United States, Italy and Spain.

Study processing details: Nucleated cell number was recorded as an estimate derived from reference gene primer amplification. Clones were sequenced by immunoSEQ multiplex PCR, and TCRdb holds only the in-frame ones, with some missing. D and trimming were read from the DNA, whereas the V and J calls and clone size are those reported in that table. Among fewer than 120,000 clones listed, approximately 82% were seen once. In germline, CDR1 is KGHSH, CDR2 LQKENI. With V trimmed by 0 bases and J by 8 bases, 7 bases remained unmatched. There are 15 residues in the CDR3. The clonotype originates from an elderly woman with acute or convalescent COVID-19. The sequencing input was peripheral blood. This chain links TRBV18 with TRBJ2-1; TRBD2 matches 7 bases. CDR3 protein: CASSPPSIRGDEQFF. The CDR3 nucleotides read TGTGCCAGCTCACCACCGTCGATACGGGGGGATGAGCAGTTCTTC.